The clone carrying this T cell receptor beta chain has a count of ten or more. Its specificity is unknown. The source of the sample is a study of Graves' ophthalmopathy and Graves' hyperthyroidism. Regarding the study as a whole: From stable hyperthyroidism, ophthalmopathy was separated by a 13-signature model with 85% to 90% sensitivity and 75% to 84% specificity.

RNA transcripts yielded amplified TCR beta CDR3 regions. HTBI primers were used in a first-round RT-PCR, which preceded a second-round multiplex PCR. A single record per CDR3 protein comes from TCRdb applying MiXCR to the multiplex PCR reads. Here the sample spans about 620,000 distinct CDR3 sequences, 20% to 25% being singletons. This clonotype was sampled from a woman between 18 and 30 years old with stable Graves' hyperthyroidism. Some clones in this sample may be carry-over from other donors' samples. Sequencing was done on a sample of peripheral blood.

As DNA, the CDR3 is TGTGCCAGCAGCGTTTCTTCCCGGCGAGGTGGCTACACCTTC. It codes for CASSVSSRRGGYTF. The chain employs TRBV25-1 and TRBJ1-2, with unresolved D. Germline V gene lookup returns CDR1 MGHDK and CDR2 SYGVNS. Trimming took 6 bases from V and 7 from J, leaving 18 bases between them. The CDR3 spans 14 residues.